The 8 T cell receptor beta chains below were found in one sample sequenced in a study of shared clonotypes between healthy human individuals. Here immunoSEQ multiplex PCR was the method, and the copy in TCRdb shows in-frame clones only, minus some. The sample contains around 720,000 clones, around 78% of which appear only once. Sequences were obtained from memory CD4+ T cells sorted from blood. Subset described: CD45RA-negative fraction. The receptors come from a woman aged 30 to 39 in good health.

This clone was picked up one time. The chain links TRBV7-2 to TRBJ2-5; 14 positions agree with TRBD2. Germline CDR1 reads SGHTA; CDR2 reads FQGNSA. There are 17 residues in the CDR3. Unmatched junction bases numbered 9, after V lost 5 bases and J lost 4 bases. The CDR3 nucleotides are TGTGCCAGCAGCCTATACCCGGGACTAGCGGGAGTAGAGACCCAGTACTTC. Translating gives CASSLYPGLAGVETQYF.

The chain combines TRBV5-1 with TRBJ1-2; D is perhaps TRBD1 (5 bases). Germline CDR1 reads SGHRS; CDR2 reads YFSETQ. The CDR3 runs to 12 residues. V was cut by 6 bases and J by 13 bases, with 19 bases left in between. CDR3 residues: CASTQDGGRGTF. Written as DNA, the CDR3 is TGCGCCAGCACCCAAGACGGTGGGAGGGGCACCTTC.

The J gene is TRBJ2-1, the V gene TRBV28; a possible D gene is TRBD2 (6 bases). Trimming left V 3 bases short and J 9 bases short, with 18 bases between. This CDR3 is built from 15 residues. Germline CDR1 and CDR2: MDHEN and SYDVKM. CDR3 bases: TGTGCCAGCAGTTTGTCGGCAGCGGGTAGACTTGAGCAGTTCTTC. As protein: CASSLSAAGRLEQFF. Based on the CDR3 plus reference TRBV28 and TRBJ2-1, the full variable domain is DVKVTQSSRYLVKRTGEKVFLECVQDMDHENMFWYRQDPGLGLRLIYFSYDVKMKEKGDIPEGYSVSREKKERFSLILESASTNQTSMYLCASSLSAAGRLEQFFGPGTRLTVL.

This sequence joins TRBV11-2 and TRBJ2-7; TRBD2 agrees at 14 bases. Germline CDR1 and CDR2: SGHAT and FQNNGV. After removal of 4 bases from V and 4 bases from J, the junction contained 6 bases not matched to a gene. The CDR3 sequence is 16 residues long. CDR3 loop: CASSSGTSGRIYEQYF. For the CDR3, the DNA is TGTGCCAGCAGCTCCGGGACTAGCGGGAGAATTTACGAGCAGTACTTC.

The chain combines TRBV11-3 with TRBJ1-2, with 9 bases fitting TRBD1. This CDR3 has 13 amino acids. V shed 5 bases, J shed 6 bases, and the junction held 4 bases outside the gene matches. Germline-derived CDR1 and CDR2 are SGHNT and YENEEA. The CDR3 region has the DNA TGTGCCAGCAGCCCACAGGGGGCGGATGGCTACACCTTC. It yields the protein CASSPQGADGYTF.

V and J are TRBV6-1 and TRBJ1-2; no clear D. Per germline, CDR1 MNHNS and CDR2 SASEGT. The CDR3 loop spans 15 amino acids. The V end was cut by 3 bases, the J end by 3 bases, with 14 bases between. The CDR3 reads CASSDPRTIDYGYTF. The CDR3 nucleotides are TGTGCCAGCAGTGATCCCCGGACGATTGACTATGGCTACACCTTC.

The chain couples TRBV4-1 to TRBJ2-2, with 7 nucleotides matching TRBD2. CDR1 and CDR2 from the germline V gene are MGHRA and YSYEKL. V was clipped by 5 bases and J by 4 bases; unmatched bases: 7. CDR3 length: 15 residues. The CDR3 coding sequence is TGCGCCAGCAGCTCCGGGGTAGCGGGCACCGGGGAGCTGTTTTTT. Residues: CASSSGVAGTGELFF.

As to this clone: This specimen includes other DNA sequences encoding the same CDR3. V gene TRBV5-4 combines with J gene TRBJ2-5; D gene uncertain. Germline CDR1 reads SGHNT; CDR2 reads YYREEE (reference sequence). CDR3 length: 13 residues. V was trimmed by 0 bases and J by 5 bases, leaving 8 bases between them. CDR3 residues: CASSLAESETQYF. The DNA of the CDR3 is TGTGCCAGCAGCTTGGCCGAGTCGGAGACCCAGTACTTC.